The clone carrying this T cell receptor (beta chain) was observed a few times. In germline, CDR1 is LNHNV, CDR2 YYDKDF (reference sequence). V gave up 5 bases and J gave up 5 bases, with 12 bases separating them. The CDR3 runs 13 residues. This entry belongs to a study of blood T cell repertoires in COVID-19. Per the study methods: Estimated nucleated cell counts came from reference gene primer amplification. Here immunoSEQ multiplex PCR was the method, and the copy in TCRdb shows in-frame clones only, minus some. V, J and clone size are those of that table, while D and trimming were read from the DNA. In the table there are 200,000 to 300,000 clones, approximately 89% of which are singletons.

Sequencing was done on a sample of PBMCs or T cells enriched from blood (not recorded which). The source of this sequence is a young woman who had recovered from COVID-19. This sequence joins TRBV15 and TRBJ1-1; weak D call: TRBD1 (5 bases). The CDR3, as DNA: TGTGCCACCAGCGGGGGGGGATGGACTGAAGCTTTCTTT. Translating gives CATSGGGWTEAFF.